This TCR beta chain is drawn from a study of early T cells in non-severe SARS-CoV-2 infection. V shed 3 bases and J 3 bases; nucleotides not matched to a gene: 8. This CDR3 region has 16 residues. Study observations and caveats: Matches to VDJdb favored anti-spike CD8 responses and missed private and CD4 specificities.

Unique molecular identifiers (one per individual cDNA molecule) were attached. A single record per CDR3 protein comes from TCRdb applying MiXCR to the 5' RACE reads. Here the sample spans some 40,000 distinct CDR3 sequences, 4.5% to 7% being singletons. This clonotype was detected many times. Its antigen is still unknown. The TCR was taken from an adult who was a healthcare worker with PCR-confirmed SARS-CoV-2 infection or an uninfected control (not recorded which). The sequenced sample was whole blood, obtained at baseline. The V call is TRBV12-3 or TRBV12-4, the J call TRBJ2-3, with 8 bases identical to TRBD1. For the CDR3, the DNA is TGTGCCAGCAGTTTTTCAACCGGACAGGGAACAGATACGCAGTATTTT. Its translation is CASSFSTGQGTDTQYF.